This TCR beta chain was profiled in a study of shared clonotypes between healthy human individuals. The CDR3 loop spans 14 amino acids. V was clipped by 8 bases and J by 6 bases; unmatched bases: 7. Looked up from germline, CDR1 is SNHLY and CDR2 is FYNNEI. In the case of this clone: The antigen is undetermined. Other nucleotide sequences in the sample specify the same CDR3.

Broader study findings: Four donors showed sharing of 4.5% to 5% of naive CD4 clonotypes. Non-shared clonotypes showed lower generation probabilities than clonotypes common to all four donors. Depth of sequencing was expected to influence donor clonotype sharing.

Naive CD8 isolation took CD45RO-negative cells positively selected for CCR7 and excluded terminally differentiated effector memory CD45RA+ cells. Deep-level assay runs were performed. Measured with immunoSEQ multiplex PCR; TCRdb has only the in-frame clones, and not every one. Of roughly 810,000 clones listed, roughly 96% are singletons. The chain is built from TRBV2 and TRBJ2-1; 10 nucleotides match TRBD2. Sequencing used naive CD8+ T cells sorted from blood. The receptor's source is a man aged 25 to 45 in good health. CDR3 in amino acids: CASPLAGGGNEQFF. CDR3 DNA sequence: TGTGCCAGCCCTTTAGCGGGAGGTGGCAATGAGCAGTTCTTC.